The T cell receptor beta chain described here comes from a study of cytomegalovirus exposure and HLA in healthy donors. Across the whole study: Caucasian-associated ancestry cluster membership applied to over 80% of around 400 genotyped donors.

The CDR3 has 13 amino acids. The V end lost 0 bases, the J end lost 2 bases, and 5 bases lay between the germline ends. Germline CDR1 is LNHNV and CDR2 is YYDKDF (reference sequence). Turning to this clone: The antigen is unknown.

Amplification used 60 Vbeta primers and 13 Jbeta primers. Here immunoSEQ multiplex PCR was the method, and the copy in TCRdb shows in-frame clones only, minus some. The sample has about 170,000 clones; about 80% are singletons. Study findings and constraints: The study flagged around 160 TCR beta chains as cytomegalovirus-associated. A later analysis linked a missense DCLRE1C variant to TCR beta V- and J-gene trimming.

This chain links TRBV15 with TRBJ2-7, with D unresolved. Sample: PBMCs. The receptor's source is a woman aged 25 to 39 in good health and CMV-seropositive. CDR3 sequence (DNA): TGTGCCACCAGCAGAGATCATGCCTACGAGCAGTACTTC. Translated: CATSRDHAYEQYF.